This T cell receptor beta chain came from a study of T cell changes during pregnancy in multiple sclerosis (dated by TCRdb to the late 2010s). In the study overall: The study looked at changes in the T cell repertoire across pregnancy in women with multiple sclerosis.

The library was prepared using the immunoSEQ multiplex PCR assay. TCRdb provides this immuneACCESS table in a form limited to in-frame rearrangements. Some clones are lacking; in checked studies, under half of them reflect an unresolved V gene, and why the rest are absent is not known. The sample table contains 57,000 or so clones; only one count was recorded for just over 90% of them. 1.3% of the sample is in the top ten clones. Based on the germline V gene (reference sequence), the CDR1 and CDR2 sequences are SGHNT and YYREEE. The CDR3 holds 15 amino acids from the cysteine to the phenylalanine. Only the CDR3 region is kept as DNA, spanning 45 bases read in frame from base 1. Clipping removes 7 bases from V and 6 bases from J, with 8 as the unmatched junction base count. Notes on this clone: Which antigen it targets is not known. No much larger clone is present one base from it, and per-base qualities are unavailable.

The receptor comes from a female donor with multiple sclerosis, enrolled in a pregnancy study. The sequence is built from TRBV5-4 and TRBJ2-1; 12 central bases correspond to TRBD2. Sample: peripheral blood, taken in the second trimester of pregnancy. CDR3 reads: CASFSSGGAFNEQFF. The DNA reads as follows: TGTGCCAGCTTTTCTAGCGGGGGGGCCTTCAATGAGCAGTTCTTC. Reference TRBV5-4 and TRBJ2-1 proteins supply the regions before and after the CDR3; the full variable domain is: ETGVTQSPTHLIKTRGQQVTLRCSSQSGHNTVSWYQQALGQGPQFIFQYYREEENGRGNFPPRFSGLQFPNYSSELNVNALELDDSALYLCASFSSGGAFNEQFFGPGTRLTVL.